What follows describes a single T cell receptor beta chain. The CDR3 extends over 16 amino acids. Original data processing: The assay estimated nucleated cells by amplifying reference gene primers. Using immunoSEQ multiplex PCR, the repertoire was profiled, and TCRdb retains in-frame clones only, with some absent. That table supplies the V and J calls and clone size; D and trimming were determined from the DNA. The top ten hold 11% to 15% of the sample, which has some 160,000 clones, about four fifths seen once. These data are taken from a study of blood T cell repertoires in COVID-19. Overall study: There were acute and convalescent COVID-19 samples, and they came from the United States, Italy and Spain. The cDNA or gDNA used as material had been derived from T cells, B-cell-depleted T cells, or PBMCs.

The source material was peripheral blood. The rearrangement uses TRBV21-1 and TRBJ1-4; the table gives TRBD1 as D, unverified against the DNA. TRBV21-1 is flagged as a pseudogene. The origin of this receptor is a woman older than 75 with acute or convalescent COVID-19. CDR3 loop: CASSKFGDSEGEKLFF. CDR3 coding DNA: TGTGCCAGCAGCAAATTTGGGGACAGTGAGGGGGAAAAACTGTTTTTT.